These T cell receptor beta chains were read from a single sample in a study of cytomegalovirus exposure and HLA in healthy donors. Sequenced by immunoSEQ multiplex PCR; TCRdb stores in-frame clones only, minus some. In the table there are around 160,000 clones, 70% to 85% of which are singletons. Sequenced input: PBMCs. The receptors shown here come from a man between 50 and 59 years old in good health and CMV-seropositive. The CDR3 runs from the conserved cysteine through the conserved F or W. The D gene is left open where the match is weak. Clone size is stated in some rows and not others, as once, few, many or a class when expanded.

v_gene	abundance	d_gene	j_gene	CDR3aa	CDR3nt
TRBV7-8	-	TRBD1	TRBJ1-5	CASRRGTGNQPQHF	TGTGCCAGCAGGCGCGGGACAGGCAATCAGCCCCAGCATTTT
TRBV7-9	-	-	TRBJ1-1	CASSSSGVRNTEAFF	TGTGCCAGCAGCTCCTCAGGGGTTAGGAACACTGAAGCTTTCTTT
TRBV28	-	-	TRBJ2-7	CASSSIQVKLYEQYF	TGTGCCAGCAGTTCCATTCAGGTTAAGCTCTACGAGCAGTACTTC
TRBV10-3	-	TRBD1	TRBJ1-5	CAISEFADRDQPQHF	TGTGCCATCAGTGAGTTTGCGGACAGGGATCAGCCCCAGCATTTT
TRBV27	-	-	TRBJ2-5	CASSFSQQETQYF	TGTGCCAGCAGTTTTTCCCAGCAAGAGACCCAGTACTTC
TRBV28	-	-	TRBJ1-3	CASYSSGSGNTIYF	TGTGCCAGCTATTCTAGCGGCTCTGGAAACACCATATATTTT
TRBV18	-	TRBD1	TRBJ1-6	CASSPQRGQNSPLHF	TGTGCCAGCTCACCCCAACGGGGACAGAATTCACCCCTCCACTTT
TRBV7-9	few	TRBD2	TRBJ2-2	CASSFGTTTGELFF	TGTGCCAGCAGCTTCGGGACTACCACCGGGGAGCTGTTTTTT
TRBV4-1	-	TRBD1	TRBJ1-2	CASSQRDRTNYGYTF	TGCGCCAGCAGCCAACGGGACAGGACTAACTATGGCTACACCTTC
TRBV29-1	-	TRBD1	TRBJ2-5	CSVGPRTGGKETQYF	TGCAGCGTTGGACCCAGGACAGGGGGGAAAGAGACCCAGTACTTC
TRBV6-5	-	-	TRBJ2-7	CASRSQGSYEQYF	TGTGCCAGCAGATCTCAGGGGAGCTACGAGCAGTACTTC
TRBV5-4	-	TRBD2	TRBJ2-5	CASSLGLAETQYF	TGTGCCAGCAGCTTGGGACTAGCAGAGACCCAGTACTTC
TRBV6-5	-	-	TRBJ1-1	CASSYLQGLAEAFF	TGTGCCAGCAGTTACCTCCAGGGGCTCGCTGAAGCTTTCTTT
TRBV6-4	-	TRBD2	TRBJ2-6	CASGTSGGAGANVLTF	TGTGCCAGCGGGACTAGCGGGGGGGCTGGGGCCAACGTCCTGACTTTC
TRBV6-5	-	TRBD1	TRBJ2-2	CASRPQGEAGELFF	TGTGCCAGCAGACCCCAGGGGGAAGCCGGGGAGCTGTTTTTT
TRBV5-1	once	TRBD1	TRBJ2-7	CASSLDRGLSYEQYF	TGCGCCAGCAGCTTGGACAGGGGGCTTTCCTACGAGCAGTACTTC
TRBV14	-	-	TRBJ2-7	CASSHTYEQYF	TGTGCCAGCAGCCATACCTACGAGCAGTACTTC
TRBV4-3	-	TRBD2	TRBJ2-3	CASSHRTSGGDLSDTQYF	TGCGCCAGCAGCCACCGGACTAGCGGGGGAGACTTATCGGATACGCAGTATTTT
TRBV7-3	-	TRBD2	TRBJ2-1	CASSALAGHSYNEQFF	TGTGCCAGCAGCGCTCTAGCGGGGCACTCCTACAATGAGCAGTTCTTC
TRBV6-5	-	TRBD1	TRBJ2-1	CASRQTGGSYNEQFF	TGTGCCAGCAGACAAACAGGGGGCTCCTACAATGAGCAGTTCTTC
TRBV11-3	-	-	TRBJ2-1	CASSLVGGEQFF	TGTGCCAGCAGCTTAGTTGGGGGCGAGCAGTTCTTC
TRBV9	-	TRBD2	TRBJ2-7	CASSLLAGPYEQYF	TGTGCCAGCAGTCTCCTAGCGGGGCCCTACGAGCAGTACTTC
TRBV6-1	-	-	TRBJ2-3	CASSGPPGDFTDTQYF	TGTGCCAGCAGTGGCCCCCCGGGGGACTTCACAGATACGCAGTATTTT
TRBV7-2	few	-	TRBJ2-3	CASSLELPPQYF	TGTGCCAGCAGCTTAGAGCTCCCACCGCAGTATTTT
TRBV7-2	-	-	TRBJ2-1	CASSNGGTRPSEQFF	TGTGCCAGCAGCAATGGAGGTACTAGACCGAGTGAGCAGTTCTTC
TRBV7-9	-	-	TRBJ2-2	CASSLPANGELFF	TGTGCCAGCAGCTTGCCCGCGAATGGGGAGCTGTTTTTT
TRBV27	-	-	TRBJ2-1	CASGWRGRSNEQFF	TGTGCCAGCGGCTGGCGGGGCCGGTCCAATGAGCAGTTCTTC
TRBV7-8	-	-	TRBJ1-5	CASSSDSLNQPQHF	TGTGCCAGCAGCTCCGACAGCCTCAATCAGCCCCAGCATTTT
TRBV15	-	-	TRBJ2-5	CATSTLRGAGPEETQYF	TGTGCCACCAGCACCCTCAGGGGGGCGGGACCAGAAGAGACCCAGTACTTC
TRBV18	-	-	TRBJ2-7	CASSGERSVGTAYF	TGTGCCAGCTCCGGCGAGAGGTCCGTAGGAACCGCCTACTTC
TRBV4-3	-	-	TRBJ2-3	CASSQVTTSTDTQYF	TGCGCCAGCAGCCAAGTAACAACCAGCACAGATACGCAGTATTTT
TRBV30	-	TRBD1	TRBJ1-2	CAWSVQQGRSNYGYTF	TGTGCCTGGAGTGTACAACAGGGGCGATCTAACTATGGCTACACCTTC
TRBV27	-	TRBD2	TRBJ2-1	CASSKRGRYSEQFF	TGTGCCAGCAGCAAGCGGGGGCGTTACAGTGAGCAGTTCTTC
TRBV9	few	-	TRBJ2-1	CASSVSGLWDEQFF	TGTGCCAGCAGCGTTAGCGGACTGTGGGATGAGCAGTTCTTC
TRBV19	-	-	TRBJ2-2	CASSMLGRGTGELFF	TGTGCCAGTAGTATGTTAGGGAGGGGGACCGGGGAGCTGTTTTTT
TRBV5-1	-	TRBD1	TRBJ2-2	CASSLMGQGNTGELFF	TGCGCCAGCAGCTTAATGGGACAGGGGAACACCGGGGAGCTGTTTTTT
TRBV7-3	-	-	TRBJ2-2	CASQPGGTGELFF	TGTGCCAGCCAGCCCGGGGGCACCGGGGAGCTGTTTTTT
TRBV2	-	-	TRBJ1-5	CASSENQGNQPQHF	TGTGCCAGCAGTGAAAATCAGGGTAATCAGCCCCAGCATTTT